This entry describes one T cell receptor (beta chain). Its antigen is unidentified. Naive CD8 isolation took CD45RO-negative cells positively selected for CCR7 and excluded terminally differentiated effector memory CD45RA+ cells. Donors, without exception, were Caucasian adults residing in Nashville, Tennessee. The CDR3 covers 14 residues. Germline V gives CDR1 SGHKS, CDR2 YYEKEE (reference sequence). V was shortened by 0 bases and J by 1 base, with 8 bases between the two germline ends. This record comes from a study of shared clonotypes between healthy human individuals. Findings of the study overall: Several donors held around 5% of naive CD4 clonotypes in common. Sequencing depth was expected to influence donor clonotype sharing. Collection of samples was limited to blood; tissue repertoires likely differ.

Assay: immunoSEQ multiplex PCR; the TCRdb copy retains only in-frame clones and omits some. The repertoire holds about 870,000 clones, with 80% to 95% as singletons. The rearrangement links TRBV5-5 to TRBJ2-7; possibly TRBD1 for D (5 bases). The sequencing sample was made of naive CD8+ T cells sorted from blood. The receptor was isolated from a man aged 30-40 years in good health. CDR3 nucleotides: TGTGCCAGCAGCTTGGTGGACAAGTCCTACGAGCAGTACTTC. Its protein is CASSLVDKSYEQYF.